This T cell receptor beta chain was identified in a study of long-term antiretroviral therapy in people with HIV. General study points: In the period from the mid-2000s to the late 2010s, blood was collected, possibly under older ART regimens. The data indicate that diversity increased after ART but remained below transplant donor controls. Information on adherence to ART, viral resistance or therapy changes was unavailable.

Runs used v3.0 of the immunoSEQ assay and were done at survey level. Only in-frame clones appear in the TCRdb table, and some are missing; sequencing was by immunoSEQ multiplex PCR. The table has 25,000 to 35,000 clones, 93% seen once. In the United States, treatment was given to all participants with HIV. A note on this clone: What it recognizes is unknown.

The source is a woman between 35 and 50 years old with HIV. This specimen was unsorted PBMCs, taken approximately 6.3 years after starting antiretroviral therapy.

The CDR3 nucleotides read TGCGCCAGCAGCCAGCCTAGCGGGGGATACAATGAGCAGTTCTTC. Protein product: CASSQPSGGYNEQFF. The chain joins TRBV4-3 to TRBJ2-1; 10 bases fit TRBD2. The germline CDR1 and CDR2 sequences are LGHNA and YSLEER. J was trimmed by 4 bases and V by 3 bases; bases with no gene match: 3. The CDR3 has 15 amino acids.